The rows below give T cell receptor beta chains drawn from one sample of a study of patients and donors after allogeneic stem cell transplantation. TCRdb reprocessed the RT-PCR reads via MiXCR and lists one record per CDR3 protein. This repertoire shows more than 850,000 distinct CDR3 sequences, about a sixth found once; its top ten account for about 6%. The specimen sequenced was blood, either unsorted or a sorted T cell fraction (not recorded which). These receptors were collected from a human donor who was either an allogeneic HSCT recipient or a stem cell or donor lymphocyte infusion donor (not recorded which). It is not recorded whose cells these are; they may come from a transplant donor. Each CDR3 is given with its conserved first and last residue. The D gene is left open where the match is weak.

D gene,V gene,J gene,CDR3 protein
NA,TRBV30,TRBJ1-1,CAYSKDTLNTEAFF
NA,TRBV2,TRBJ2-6,CASSGTVKPSGANVLTF
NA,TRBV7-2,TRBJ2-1,CASSPGAQKGEQFF
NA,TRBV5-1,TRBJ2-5,CASSRGTGQETQYF
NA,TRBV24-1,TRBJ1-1,CATSLGGLGNTEAFF
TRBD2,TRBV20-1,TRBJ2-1,CSLYGGGGDEQFF
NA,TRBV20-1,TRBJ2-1,CSASPRFDEQFF
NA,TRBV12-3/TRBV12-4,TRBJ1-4,CASTNQGEKLFF
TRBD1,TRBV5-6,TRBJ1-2,CASSLGGGEWYGYTF
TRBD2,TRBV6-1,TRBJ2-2,CASRRWTSGRTGELFF
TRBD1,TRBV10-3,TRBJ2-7,CAISESLRDRVLEQYF
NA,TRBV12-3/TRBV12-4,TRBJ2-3,CASSLALGHTDTQYF
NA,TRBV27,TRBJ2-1,CASNRQGGEQFF
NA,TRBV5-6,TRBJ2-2,CASSFGRWIGELFF
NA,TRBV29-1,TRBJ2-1,CSVDRGLLYNEQFF
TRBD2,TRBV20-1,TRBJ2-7,CRRLAGDHEQYF
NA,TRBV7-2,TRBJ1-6,CASTKQGSKNSPLHF
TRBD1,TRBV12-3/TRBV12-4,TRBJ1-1,CASRPGQGGTEAFF
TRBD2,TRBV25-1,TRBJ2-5,CASSDHRGGQETQYF
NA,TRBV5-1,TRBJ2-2,CASSLNPGGELFF